This entry is about one T cell receptor (beta chain). This entry is derived from a study of blood T cell repertoires in COVID-19. Background on the study: The origin of the acute and convalescent COVID-19 samples was the United States, Italy and Spain. The analysed material was cDNA or gDNA that came from T cells, B-cell-depleted T cells, or PBMCs.

Authors' methods: Reference gene primer amplification in the assay estimated nucleated cell counts. Sequencing used immunoSEQ multiplex PCR; TCRdb keeps in-frame clones, though not all of them. From that table come the V and J calls and clone size; the DNA was used to work out D and trimming. The data hold 190,000 or so clones, with about nine tenths observed a single time. Germline CDR1 reads MNHNY; CDR2 reads SVGAGI (reference sequence). Germline trimming cut 6 bases from V and 2 bases from J; bases unmatched to any gene: 0. The CDR3 length is 13 residues. The V and J genes are TRBV6-6 and TRBJ2-7; 11 positions match TRBD2. This sequence originates from a young woman with acute or convalescent COVID-19. The sequenced sample was peripheral blood. In nucleotides, the CDR3 is TGTGCCAGCAGGGGACTAGCGGCCTACGAGCAGTACTTC. The encoded protein is CASRGLAAYEQYF.